The 32 T cell receptor beta chains in this list originate from one sample, sequenced in a study of control samples from healthy donors and cancer patients. TCRdb's table, derived via immunoSEQ multiplex PCR, lists solely in-frame clones and lacks some. The data contain 85,000 to 95,000 clones, about nine tenths of them singletons. Input material: blood. The source is a woman between 25 and 40 years old in good health.

The chain recombines TRBV11-3 with TRBJ2-1; 9 bases fit TRBD1. Germline V gene sequence: CDR1 SGHNT, CDR2 YENEEA. This CDR3 is built from 16 residues. J was trimmed by 4 bases and V by 5 bases; bases with no gene match: 9. DNA of the CDR3: TGTGCCAGCAGCCCCAATCCGGGACAGGGATACAATGAGCAGTTCTTC. Protein product: CASSPNPGQGYNEQFF.

The chain employs TRBV29-1 and TRBJ1-1, with 9 positions matching TRBD1. The CDR3 loop spans 13 amino acids. Germline CDR1 is SQVTM and CDR2 is ANQGSEA. V was pared by 5 bases and J by 5 bases, with 6 bases of the junction left unmatched. This CDR3 reads CSVTWGTGTEAFF. The CDR3 DNA reads TGCAGCGTTACCTGGGGGACAGGGACTGAAGCTTTCTTT.

V is TRBV30 and J is TRBJ1-1, with 7 bases lining up with TRBD1. V gave up 1 base and J gave up 14 bases; unmatched junction bases: 10. Germline V lookup: CDR1 GTSNPN, CDR2 SVGIG (reference sequence). The CDR3 is 12 amino acids. CDR3 protein: CAWSASGQIVFF. The CDR3 DNA follows: TGTGCCTGGAGTGCCTCGGGACAGATAGTCTTCTTT.

The V call is TRBV28, the J call TRBJ1-6; D remains ambiguous. Trimming shortened V by 10 bases and J by 5 bases, and 12 bases separated the two germline ends. The germline CDR1 and CDR2 sequences are MDHEN and SYDVKM. The CDR3 extends over 13 amino acids. The CDR3 DNA sequence: TGTGCCACCCAAACAGTTCATAATTCACCCCTCCACTTT. Its translation is CATQTVHNSPLHF.

The chain recombines TRBV18 with TRBJ2-7, with D perhaps matching TRBD1 (6 bases). The V end was cut by 3 bases, the J end by 6 bases, with 9 bases between. Germline V gives CDR1 KGHSH, CDR2 LQKENI. CDR3 size: 12 residues. The CDR3 DNA reads as TGTGCCAGCTCACCGGGACAATCCGAGCAGTACTTC. It yields the protein CASSPGQSEQYF.

V gene TRBV7-3 combines with J gene TRBJ2-5, with no clear D. The germline V and J ends were trimmed by 2 bases and 2 bases, with 6 bases remaining between them. The CDR3 totals 13 residues. The V gene's germline CDR1 is SGHTA and CDR2 FQGTGA. CDR3: CASSLGQQETQYF. DNA for the CDR3: TGTGCCAGCAGCTTAGGCCAGCAAGAGACCCAGTACTTC.

The chain carries TRBV6-5 and TRBJ1-4, with TRBD1 identical over 10 bases. V dropped 10 bases and J dropped 7; count of bases not matched to a gene: 3. The CDR3 has 12 amino acids. Germline values: CDR1 MNHEY, CDR2 SVGAGI. In DNA form, the CDR3 reads TGTGCCACTAGGACAGGGGGTGAAAAACTGTTTTTT. Its protein product is CATRTGGEKLFF.

The chain links TRBV5-6 to TRBJ2-3; D is possibly TRBD1 (5 bases). Trimming pared 0 bases from V and 4 bases from J, leaving 12 bases between. Germline CDR1 reads SGHDT; CDR2 reads YYEEEE. The CDR3 contains 15 residues. The CDR3 coding sequence is TGTGCCAGCAGCTTGGTAAAGGGGTTTTCAGATACGCAGTATTTT. This encodes CASSLVKGFSDTQYF. Variable domain in full (rest from reference TRBV5-6 and TRBJ2-3): DAGVTQSPTHLIKTRGQQVTLRCSPKSGHDTVSWYQQALGQGPQFIFQYYEEEERQRGNFPDRFSGHQFPNYSSELNVNALLLGDSALYLCASSLVKGFSDTQYFGPGTRLTVL.

The chain joins TRBV5-1 to TRBJ1-6, with 8 bases lining up with TRBD1. Germline V gene lookup returns CDR1 SGHRS and CDR2 YFSETQ. CDR3 length: 16 residues. Losses at the gene ends were 0 bases for V and 10 bases for J; bases not matched to a gene: 9. This chain's CDR3 is CASSLEGDRSMSPLHF. As DNA, the CDR3 is TGCGCCAGCAGCTTGGAGGGGGACAGGTCAATGTCACCCCTCCACTTT.

The chain has TRBV30 and TRBJ2-7; the D gene could be TRBD1 or TRBD2 (5 bases each). V was shortened by 2 bases and J by 2 bases, with 10 bases between the two germline ends. CDR1 GTSNPN and CDR2 SVGIG come from the germline V gene (reference sequence). The CDR3 totals 13 residues. The CDR3 coding sequence is TGTGCCTGGAGTCCCGGGACCCCCTACGAGCAGTACTTC. Translating gives CAWSPGTPYEQYF.

V and J are TRBV13 and TRBJ1-1, with D perhaps matching TRBD1 (6 bases). CDR3 length: 16 residues. Germline CDR1 is PRHDT and CDR2 is FYEKMQ (reference sequence). V lost 4 bases and J lost 1, with 16 bases in between. The CDR3 protein is CASSYMPGDRNTEAFF. The CDR3 DNA is TGTGCCAGCAGCTACATGCCAGGGGATAGGAACACTGAAGCTTTCTTT.

This clone was recorded only once. The chain carries TRBV5-1 and TRBJ2-2, with TRBD1 identical over 7 bases. Germline V gene sequence: CDR1 SGHRS, CDR2 YFSETQ. The CDR3 extends over 15 amino acids. Trimming at V came to 2 bases and at J to 1 base, leaving 2 bases not matched to a gene. CDR3: CASSFSGGNTGELFF. CDR3 nucleotides: TGCGCCAGCAGCTTTTCAGGGGGGAACACCGGGGAGCTGTTTTTT.

This sequence joins TRBV7-2 and TRBJ2-1; D gene uncertain. This CDR3 comprises 15 residues. Germline CDR1 and CDR2: SGHTA and FQGNSA. V lost 3 bases and J 0 bases, leaving 9 bases between the germline ends. This CDR3 is CASSLAANSYNEQFF. The DNA for the CDR3 is TGTGCCAGCAGCTTGGCGGCGAACTCCTACAATGAGCAGTTCTTC. Based on the CDR3 plus reference TRBV7-2 and TRBJ2-1, the full variable domain is GAGVSQSPSNKVTEKGKDVELRCDPISGHTALYWYRQSLGQGLEFLIYFQGNSAPDKSGLPSDRFSAERTGGSVSTLTIQRTQQEDSAVYLCASSLAANSYNEQFFGPGTRLTVL.

This clone was recorded only once. The chain uses TRBV7-9 and TRBJ2-7; 7 nucleotides agree with TRBD1. This CDR3 has 13 amino acids. Trimming cost V 3 bases and J 6 bases; bases outside gene matches: 5. Germline CDR1 and CDR2: SEHNR and FQNEAQ (reference sequence). The DNA for the CDR3 is TGTGCCAGCAGCTTGACAGGGACGGGCGAGCAGTACTTC. Translated: CASSLTGTGEQYF.

The chain is built from TRBV2 and TRBJ2-7, with D perhaps matching TRBD1 (6 bases). The germline V gene has CDR1 SNHLY and CDR2 FYNNEI. V was pared by 6 bases and J by 3 bases, with 18 bases between. CDR3 length: 15 residues. The CDR3 reads CASSEGRGLYYEQYF. CDR3 DNA: TGTGCCAGCAGCGAGGGCAGGGGTCTATACTACGAGCAGTACTTC.

J is TRBJ1-2 and V is TRBV19; 9 bases are shared with TRBD1. After removal of 5 bases from V and 8 bases from J, the junction contained 9 bases not matched to a gene. Germline V gene lookup returns CDR1 LNHDA and CDR2 SQIVND (reference sequence). The CDR3 is 14 residues long. The CDR3: CASSFGNTGGGYTF. The CDR3 DNA follows: TGTGCCAGTAGTTTTGGGAACACAGGGGGCGGCTACACCTTC.

The gene calls are TRBV19 and TRBJ1-1; D gene uncertain. This CDR3 contains 13 residues. V dropped 7 bases and J dropped 9 bases, with 18 bases sitting between them. CDR1 and CDR2 from the germline V gene are LNHDA and SQIVND (reference sequence). The CDR3 sequence is CASNRAASSKAFF. CDR3 coding DNA: TGTGCCAGTAATAGGGCAGCGAGCAGTAAAGCTTTCTTT.

This chain joins TRBV5-1 and TRBJ2-7; either TRBD1 or TRBD2 may fit D (5 bases each). The V and J ends lost 0 bases and 3 bases respectively, with 16 bases between them. CDR3 size: 16 residues. Germline lookup yields CDR1 SGHRS and CDR2 YFSETQ. CDR3 region: CASSLGAPGTGYEQYF. The DNA of the CDR3 is TGCGCCAGCAGCTTGGGTGCTCCGGGGACCGGCTACGAGCAGTACTTC.

The chain carries TRBV24-1 and TRBJ2-2; D not resolved. From germline, CDR1 is KGHDR and CDR2 SFDVKD. V lost 5 bases to trimming and J lost 2 bases, with 17 bases between them. CDR3 length: 17 amino acids. The DNA for the CDR3 is TGTGCCACCAGTGGGATTGATGGCAGCACCAACACCGGGGAGCTGTTTTTT. Protein: CATSGIDGSTNTGELFF.

V gene TRBV15 combines with J gene TRBJ2-5; D could derive from TRBD1 or TRBD2 (5 bases each). CDR1 and CDR2 from the germline V gene are LNHNV and YYDKDF (reference sequence). The V end was cut by 3 bases, the J end by 1 base, with 9 bases between. The CDR3 contains 14 residues. The CDR3 sequence is CATSSRDGQETQYF. For the CDR3, the DNA is TGTGCCACCAGCAGCCGGGACGGCCAAGAGACCCAGTACTTC.

The rearrangement uses TRBV5-1 and TRBJ2-1, with D possibly TRBD2 on 5 matching bases. Germline CDR1 SGHRS, CDR2 YFSETQ. V lost 0 bases and J lost 0, with 13 bases in between. The CDR3 covers 17 residues. CDR3 nucleotide sequence: TGCGCCAGCAGCTTGGTGGGCGGGCGTAGCTCCTACAATGAGCAGTTCTTC. Translation: CASSLVGGRSSYNEQFF.

This clone turned up a few times. The V call is TRBV3-1 (or the pseudogene TRBV3-2), the J call TRBJ1-3, with D perhaps TRBD1 (5 bases). The CDR3 loop spans 13 amino acids. Germline CDR1 reads LGHDT; CDR2 reads YNNKEL (reference sequence). V shed 8 bases and J shed 1 base, with 9 bases lying between them. For the CDR3, the DNA is TGTGCCAGCTCGGACATTTCTGGAAACACCATATATTTT. Protein: CASSDISGNTIYF.

This chain connects TRBV30 to TRBJ2-1, with 8 positions matching TRBD2. The germline V gene encodes CDR1 GTSNPN and CDR2 SVGIG (reference sequence). The CDR3 spans 13 residues. Trimming took 6 bases from V and 8 from J; bases not matched to a gene: 9. CDR3 sequence reads: CACQRERADEQFF. The CDR3 coding sequence is TGTGCCTGCCAGCGGGAGAGGGCGGATGAGCAGTTCTTC.

This clone was found once. V gene TRBV3-1 (or the pseudogene TRBV3-2) combines with J gene TRBJ1-1, with TRBD1 identical over 12 bases. V lost 7 bases, J lost 4 bases, and 10 bases stayed unmatched. This CDR3 is built from 16 residues. Germline V gene sequence: CDR1 LGHDT, CDR2 YNNKEL (reference sequence). The CDR3 region is CASNPGQGARGTEAFF. CDR3 coding DNA: TGTGCCAGCAATCCGGGACAGGGGGCCAGGGGCACTGAAGCTTTCTTT.

V is TRBV3-1 (or the pseudogene TRBV3-2) and J is TRBJ1-3; 11 bases align to TRBD1. Germline loops: CDR1 LGHDT, CDR2 YNNKEL (reference sequence). The CDR3 spans 17 residues. V was pared by 4 bases and J by 0 bases, with 5 bases of the junction left unmatched. This CDR3 reads CASSLGTGGRSGNTIYF. The CDR3 DNA reads TGTGCCAGCAGCCTGGGGACAGGGGGACGCTCTGGAAACACCATATATTTT.

This clone was picked up a small number of times. The gene calls are TRBV2 and TRBJ2-2; TRBD2 aligns across 8 bases. The CDR3 runs 15 residues. J was trimmed by 4 bases and V by 2 bases; bases with no gene match: 3. Germline CDR1 reads SNHLY; CDR2 reads FYNNEI. CDR3 in amino acids: CASSETSGSTGELFF. The CDR3 coding sequence is TGTGCCAGCAGTGAAACCAGCGGGAGCACCGGGGAGCTGTTTTTT.

The rearrangement uses TRBV21-1 and TRBJ2-3; the D segment call TRBD1 is taken from the table without a DNA check. TRBV21-1 is listed as a pseudogene. The CDR3 is made up of 17 amino acids. The CDR3 sequence is CASSKDPDRVSTDTQYF. In DNA form, the CDR3 reads TGTGCCAGCAGCAAAGATCCCGACAGGGTTAGCACAGATACGCAGTATTTT.

This chain connects TRBV6-6 to TRBJ2-7; 8 bases are a match to TRBD1. The germline gives CDR1 MNHNY, CDR2 SVGAGI (reference sequence). The J segment lost 2 bases and the V segment lost 6 bases, leaving 9 bases of the junction unmatched. The CDR3 runs to 15 residues. The CDR3 region has the DNA TGTGCCAGCAGCCTTTCCGGGACAGGAGCCTACGAGCAGTACTTC. This translates into CASSLSGTGAYEQYF.

With regard to this clone: At one end the junction does not follow the germline gene, possibly because of a read error. The chain joins TRBV19 to TRBJ1-4; perhaps TRBD1 as D (6 bases). The CDR3 length is 16 residues. From germline, CDR1 is LNHDA and CDR2 SQIVND (reference sequence). This CDR3 reads CASSLGGDTTNEKLLF. The CDR3 nucleotides read TGTGCCAGTAGCCTCGGTGGGGACACAACTAATGAAAAACTGCTTTTT.

The CDR3 spells CASSFHPGQGAEGYTF. In nucleotides, the CDR3 is TGTGCCAGCAGCTTCCATCCGGGACAGGGGGCGGAAGGCTACACCTTC. The chain carries TRBV7-3 and TRBJ1-2, with 12 bases aligning to TRBD1. The CDR3 totals 16 residues. V gave up 3 bases and J gave up 8 bases; unmatched junction bases: 10. The V gene's germline CDR1 is SGHTA and CDR2 FQGTGA.

The chain recombines TRBV11-2 with TRBJ1-4, with TRBD1 matching 9 bases. Germline values: CDR1 SGHAT, CDR2 FQNNGV. After removal of 5 bases from V and 7 bases from J, the junction contained 5 bases not matched to a gene. The CDR3 sequence is 14 residues long. The CDR3 coding sequence is TGTGCCAGCAGCCGCGGACAGGGGAGTGAAAAACTGTTTTTT. This translates into CASSRGQGSEKLFF.

This chain's CDR3 is CASSYSPRDPQSLHF. The CDR3 region has the DNA TGTGCCAGCAGTTACTCACCCCGGGACCCTCAGTCCCTCCACTTT. The V and J genes are TRBV6-5 and TRBJ1-6; possibly TRBD1 for D (5 bases). CDR1 is MNHEY, CDR2 SVGAGI, per germline. Deletions cut 0 bases from V and 14 bases from J, with 17 bases between. This CDR3 has 15 residues.